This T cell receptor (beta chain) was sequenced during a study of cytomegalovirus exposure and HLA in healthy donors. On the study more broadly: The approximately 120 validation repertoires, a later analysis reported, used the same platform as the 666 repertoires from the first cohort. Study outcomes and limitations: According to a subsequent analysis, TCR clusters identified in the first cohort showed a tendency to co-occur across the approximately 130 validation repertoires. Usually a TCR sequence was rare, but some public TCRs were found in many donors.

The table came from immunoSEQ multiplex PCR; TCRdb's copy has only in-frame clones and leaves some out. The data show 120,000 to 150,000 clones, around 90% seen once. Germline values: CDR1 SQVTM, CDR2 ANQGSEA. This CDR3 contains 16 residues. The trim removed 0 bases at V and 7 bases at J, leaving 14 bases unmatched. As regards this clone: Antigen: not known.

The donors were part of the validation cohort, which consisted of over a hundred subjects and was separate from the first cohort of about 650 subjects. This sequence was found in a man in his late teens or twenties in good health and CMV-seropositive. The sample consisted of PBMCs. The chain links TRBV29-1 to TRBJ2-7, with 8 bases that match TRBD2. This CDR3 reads CSVEDGGRSLAGEQYF. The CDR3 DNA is TGCAGCGTTGAAGACGGCGGGAGGTCGCTAGCCGGGGAGCAGTACTTC.